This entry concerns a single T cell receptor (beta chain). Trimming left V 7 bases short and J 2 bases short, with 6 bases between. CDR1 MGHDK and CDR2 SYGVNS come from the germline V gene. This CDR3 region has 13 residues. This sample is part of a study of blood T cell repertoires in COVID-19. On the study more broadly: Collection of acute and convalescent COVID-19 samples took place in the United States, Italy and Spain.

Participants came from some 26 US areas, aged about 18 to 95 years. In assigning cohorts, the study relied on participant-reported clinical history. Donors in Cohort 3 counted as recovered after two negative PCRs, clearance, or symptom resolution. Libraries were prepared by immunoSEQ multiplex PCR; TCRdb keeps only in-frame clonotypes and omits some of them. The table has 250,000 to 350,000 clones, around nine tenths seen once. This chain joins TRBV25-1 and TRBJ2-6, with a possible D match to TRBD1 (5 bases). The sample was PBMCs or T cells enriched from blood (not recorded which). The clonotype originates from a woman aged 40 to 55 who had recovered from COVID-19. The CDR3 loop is CASTGPGANVLTF. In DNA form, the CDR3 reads TGTGCCAGCACAGGGCCTGGGGCCAACGTCCTGACTTTC.